This T cell receptor (beta chain) was captured by sequencing in a study of CD8 T cells in ankylosing spondylitis. General study points: The authors found the disease-linked clones to be CD8+ and relatively rare in peripheral blood. Clones tied to disease were said to be significantly enriched in matched ankylosing spondylitis synovial fluid. A TCR beta motif made of fewer than 10 highly homologous variants seemed typical of ankylosing spondylitis blood.

This clonotype was observed a handful of times. The antigen remains undetermined. V shed 2 bases and J shed 8 bases, with 16 bases lying between them. Germline values: CDR1 DFQATT, CDR2 SNEGSKA (reference sequence). There are 15 residues in the CDR3. Quantitative molecular-barcoded 5'-RACE generated the TCR beta libraries. TCRdb itself ran the 5' RACE reads through MiXCR, one entry per CDR3 protein. The sample includes 700,000 to 850,000 distinct CDR3 sequences, about an eighth of them seen just once. The specimen was blood, either unsorted or a sorted T cell fraction (not recorded which). The clonotype comes from a male donor with ankylosing spondylitis. The genes are TRBV20-1 and TRBJ1-6; D possibly corresponds to TRBD1 (6 bases). The CDR3 protein is CSARSTGTLDSPLHF. The CDR3, as DNA: TGCAGTGCTAGATCTACCGGGACATTGGATTCACCCCTCCACTTT.